This T cell receptor beta chain was retrieved from a study of T cell responses to AZD1222 COVID-19 vaccine. TCRdb's copy holds only in-frame clones and misses some; the assay was immunoSEQ multiplex PCR. The data hold around 150,000 clones, with about 90% observed a single time. Overall study findings and caveats: Baseline serology detected seropositivity in only a handful of AZD1222 recipients. Mostly white British, mostly female donors; authors suggested clonal diversity may be underestimated. Vaccine-related CD4 TCRs covered spike, predominating at 160-218 and 743-854.

Details on this clone: Its antigen is still unknown.

Germline V gene data show CDR1 as KGHSH and CDR2 as LQKENI. Trimming pared 6 bases from V and 3 bases from J, leaving 18 bases between. This CDR3 is 15 amino acids long. The clonotype comes from an adult who received the AZD1222 COVID-19 vaccine. The J gene is TRBJ2-7, the V gene TRBV18; no clear D gene. Sequences were derived from peripheral blood, sampled 28 days after the second AZD1222 dose. This CDR3 reads CASSPPGPERYEQYF. The DNA for the CDR3 is TGTGCCAGCTCCCCCCCGGGCCCGGAGCGCTACGAGCAGTACTTC.